One sample yielded the 13 T cell receptor beta chains listed below, sequenced in a study of T cells after posttransplantation cyclophosphamide. Sequencing used immunoSEQ multiplex PCR; TCRdb keeps in-frame clones, though not all of them. The sample is made up of 35,000 to 40,000 clones, none counted only once. Sequenced input: PBMCs. Source of these receptors: a man between 50 and 59 years old in good health, CMV-negative, and a related stem cell transplant donor.

At least ten counts were recorded for this clone. CDR3 residues: CASRAGVGTIYF. CDR3 nucleotides: TGTGCCAGCAGAGCCGGGGTAGGCACCATATATTTT. The V call is TRBV6-5, the J call TRBJ1-3; no clear D. V lost 6 bases to trimming and J lost 9 bases, with 12 bases between them. From germline, CDR1 is MNHEY and CDR2 SVGAGI. The CDR3 contains 12 residues.

At least ten counts were recorded for this clone. J is TRBJ2-7 and V is TRBV10-3; 8 bases line up with TRBD2. Germline V lookup: CDR1 ENHRY, CDR2 SYGVKD. The V and J ends lost 0 bases and 6 bases, in that order; junction bases with no gene match: 7. The CDR3 extends over 15 amino acids. The CDR3 protein is CAISESAGGGSEQYF. The CDR3 DNA reads as TGTGCCATCAGTGAGTCGGCGGGAGGTGGGAGCGAGCAGTACTTC.

Many counts were recorded for this clone. V and J are TRBV14 and TRBJ2-5; D perhaps matches TRBD2 (6 bases). CDR3 length: 13 amino acids. V was trimmed by 4 bases and J by 4 bases, leaving 10 bases between them. From germline, CDR1 is SGHDN and CDR2 FVKESK. Here the CDR3 DNA reads TGTGCCAGCAGCCGAGCGGGTGGAGAGACCCAGTACTTC. This codes for CASSRAGGETQYF.

The CDR3 sequence: CASSYGGGGSGAFF. CDR3 coding DNA: TGTGCCAGCAGTTACGGCGGGGGGGGAAGTGGTGCTTTCTTT. The V gene is TRBV6-5, the J gene TRBJ1-1; a weak D match, TRBD1 (5 bases). Trimming removed 2 bases from V and 11 bases from J, with 18 bases in between. The CDR3 is 14 amino acids. The germline CDR1 and CDR2 sequences are MNHEY and SVGAGI.

The sample holds many counts of this clone. This chain joins TRBV18 and TRBJ2-3; a possible D gene is TRBD2 (5 bases). V gave up 1 base and J gave up 0 bases, with 14 bases separating them. The CDR3 totals 17 residues. CDR1 is KGHSH, CDR2 LQKENI, per germline. The CDR3 region has the DNA TGTGCCAGCTCACCACAGGCGGGCGTACCTAGCACAGATACGCAGTATTTT. Protein: CASSPQAGVPSTDTQYF.

This clone was seen many times. The chain links TRBV10-1 to TRBJ2-7, with D tentatively TRBD2 (6 bases). This CDR3 region has 13 residues. V was trimmed by 10 bases and J by 8 bases, leaving 21 bases between them. CDR1 WNHNN and CDR2 SYGVQD come from the germline V gene (reference sequence). The CDR3 sequence is CATGGAGTDQQYF. The CDR3 nucleotides are TGCGCCACTGGAGGGGCGGGAACCGATCAGCAGTACTTC.

The CDR3 spells CASSLTPPEGQGSNSPLHF. CDR3 sequence (DNA): TGTGCCAGCAGCTTAACACCCCCCGAGGGACAGGGAAGCAATTCACCCCTCCACTTT. The genes are TRBV7-6 and TRBJ1-6; 9 bases align to TRBD1. CDR3 length: 19 residues. V trimming: 2 bases; J trimming: 7 bases; junction bases outside the gene matches: 15. CDR1 SGHVS and CDR2 FNYEAQ come from the germline V gene.

The table lists this clone with many counts. The junction and the germline gene differ at one end; a read error may be behind it. This CDR3 reads CASSLVRLAEYQETQYF. The DNA of the CDR3 is TGCGCCAGCAGCTTGGTTCGCCTAGCGGAATATCAAGAAACCCAGTACTTC. The J gene is TRBJ2-5, the V gene TRBV5-1, with TRBD2 matching over 7 bases. The CDR3 covers 17 residues. CDR1 and CDR2 (germline): SGHRS, YFSETQ.

This clone was picked up many times. The DNA of the CDR3 is TGTGCCAGCAGACGGGACAGGGGGGCTTTTTACGAGCAGTACTTC. Protein: CASRRDRGAFYEQYF. V and J are TRBV7-2 and TRBJ2-7, with TRBD1 identical over 11 bases. V trimming: 6 bases; J trimming: 4 bases; junction bases outside the gene matches: 8. This CDR3 has 15 amino acids. CDR1 is SGHTA, CDR2 FQGNSA, per germline.

This clone occurred many times. The chain is built from TRBV4-3 and TRBJ2-7; 9 positions agree with TRBD2. The germline gives CDR1 LGHNA, CDR2 YSLEER. The CDR3 extends over 16 amino acids. Trimming cost V 0 bases and J 2 bases; bases outside gene matches: 5. The CDR3 region is CASSQDPLAGPYEQYF. Written as DNA, the CDR3 is TGCGCCAGCAGCCAAGATCCCCTAGCGGGGCCCTACGAGCAGTACTTC.

Many counts were recorded for this clone. V usage is TRBV11-2 and J usage is TRBJ2-7, with D maybe TRBD2 (6 bases). The V gene lost 0 bases and the J gene lost 0 bases, with 24 bases spanning the gap. Looked up from germline, CDR1 is SGHAT and CDR2 is FQNNGV. This CDR3 is built from 20 residues. CDR3 nucleotides: TGTGCCAGCAGCTTAGAGGCCCGGACCTGGCGGTTGACTAGCTCCTACGAGCAGTACTTC. Encoded protein: CASSLEARTWRLTSSYEQYF.

This clone was counted at least ten times. The chain joins TRBV4-3 to TRBJ1-4; possibly TRBD1 for D (5 bases). V was cut by 4 bases and J by 3 bases, with 15 bases left in between. CDR1 and CDR2 from the germline V gene are LGHNA and YSLEER. CDR3 length equals 16 residues. CDR3 protein: CASSLSLLQANEKLFF. CDR3 nucleotide sequence: TGCGCCAGCAGCCTCTCGCTCTTACAGGCTAATGAAAAACTGTTTTTT.

This clone was seen ten or more times. This sequence joins TRBV7-9 and TRBJ1-2; 8 bases align to TRBD1. Germline assignment: CDR1 SEHNR and CDR2 FQNEAQ (reference sequence). The CDR3 loop spans 13 amino acids. V trimming: 3 bases; J trimming: 8 bases; junction bases outside the gene matches: 5. CDR3: CASSFGQGDGYTF. CDR3 DNA sequence: TGTGCCAGCAGCTTCGGACAGGGTGACGGCTACACCTTC. Full variable domain (remainder filled in from reference TRBV7-9 and TRBJ1-2): DTGVSQNPRHKITKRGQNVTFRCDPISEHNRLYWYRQTLGQGPEFLTYFQNEAQLEKSRLLSDRFSAERPKGSFSTLEIQRTEQGDSAMYLCASSFGQGDGYTFGSGTRLTVV.